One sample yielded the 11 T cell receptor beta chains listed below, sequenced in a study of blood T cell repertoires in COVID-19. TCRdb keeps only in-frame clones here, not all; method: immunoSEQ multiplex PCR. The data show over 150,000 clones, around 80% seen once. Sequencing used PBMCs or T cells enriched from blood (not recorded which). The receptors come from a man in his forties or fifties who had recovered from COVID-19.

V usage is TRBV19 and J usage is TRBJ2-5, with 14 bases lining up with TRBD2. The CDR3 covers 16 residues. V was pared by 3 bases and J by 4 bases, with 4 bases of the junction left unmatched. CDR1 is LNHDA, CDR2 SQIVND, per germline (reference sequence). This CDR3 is CASSIDGLAGGETQYF. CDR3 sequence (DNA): TGTGCCAGTAGTATCGACGGACTAGCGGGGGGAGAGACCCAGTACTTC.

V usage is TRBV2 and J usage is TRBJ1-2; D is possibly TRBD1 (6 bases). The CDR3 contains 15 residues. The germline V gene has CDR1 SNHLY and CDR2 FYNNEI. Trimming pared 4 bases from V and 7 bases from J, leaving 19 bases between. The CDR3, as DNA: TGTGCCAGCAGTGGCTCGGCAGGGGTAGTTGGTGGCTACACCTTC. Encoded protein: CASSGSAGVVGGYTF.

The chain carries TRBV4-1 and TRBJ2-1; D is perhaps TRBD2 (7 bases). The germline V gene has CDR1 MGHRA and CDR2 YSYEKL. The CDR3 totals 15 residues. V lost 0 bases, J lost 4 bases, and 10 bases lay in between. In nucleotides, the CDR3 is TGCGCCAGCAGCCAAGAGGGGGGGCTGTACAATGAGCAGTTCTTC. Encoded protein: CASSQEGGLYNEQFF.

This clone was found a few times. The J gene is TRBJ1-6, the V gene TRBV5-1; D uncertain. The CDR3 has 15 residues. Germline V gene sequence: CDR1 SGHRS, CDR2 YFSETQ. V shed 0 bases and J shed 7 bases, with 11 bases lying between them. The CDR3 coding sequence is TGCGCCAGCAGCTTGGAGCCCGGGTCAAATTCACCCCTCCACTTT. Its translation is CASSLEPGSNSPLHF.

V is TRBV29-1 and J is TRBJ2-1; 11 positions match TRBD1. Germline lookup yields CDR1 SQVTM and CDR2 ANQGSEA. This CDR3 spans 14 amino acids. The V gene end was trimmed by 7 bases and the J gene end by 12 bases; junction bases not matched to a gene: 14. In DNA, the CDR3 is TGCAGCGCACGGGACAGGGGGTACAGAAGGGGGCAGTTCTTC. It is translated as CSARDRGYRRGQFF.

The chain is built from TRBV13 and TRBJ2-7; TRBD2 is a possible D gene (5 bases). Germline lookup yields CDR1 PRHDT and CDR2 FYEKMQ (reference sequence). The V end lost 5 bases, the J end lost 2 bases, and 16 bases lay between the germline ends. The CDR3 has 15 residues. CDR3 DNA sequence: TGTGCCAGCAGCCAAGGCCGGGAATCGACCTACGAGCAGTACTTC. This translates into CASSQGRESTYEQYF.

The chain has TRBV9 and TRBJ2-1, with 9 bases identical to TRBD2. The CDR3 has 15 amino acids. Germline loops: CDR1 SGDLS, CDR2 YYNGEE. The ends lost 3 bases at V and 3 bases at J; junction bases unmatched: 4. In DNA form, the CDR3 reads TGTGCCAGCAGCGCCGGGACTAGCAGCTACAATGAGCAGTTCTTC. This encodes CASSAGTSSYNEQFF.

The CDR3 sequence: CASSQLNEMRGYTF. CDR3 nucleotides: TGTGCCAGCAGCCAACTTAATGAGATGAGGGGCTACACCTTC. The rearrangement uses TRBV14 and TRBJ1-2; no definite D call. Looked up from germline, CDR1 is SGHDN and CDR2 is FVKESK. This CDR3 spans 14 amino acids. V lost 2 bases to trimming and J lost 8 bases, with 15 bases between them.

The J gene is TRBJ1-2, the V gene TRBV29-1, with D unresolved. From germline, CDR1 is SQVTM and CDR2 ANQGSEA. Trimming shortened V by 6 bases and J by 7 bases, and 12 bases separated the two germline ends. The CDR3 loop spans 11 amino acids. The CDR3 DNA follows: TGCAGCGTAGTCGACATCCGTGGCTACACCTTC. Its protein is CSVVDIRGYTF.

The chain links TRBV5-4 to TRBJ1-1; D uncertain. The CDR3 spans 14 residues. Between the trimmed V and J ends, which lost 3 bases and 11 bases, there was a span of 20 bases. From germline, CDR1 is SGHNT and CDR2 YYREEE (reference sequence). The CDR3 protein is CASSSSLGRSVAFF. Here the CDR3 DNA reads TGTGCCAGCAGCTCCTCCTTAGGCAGGTCAGTGGCTTTCTTT.

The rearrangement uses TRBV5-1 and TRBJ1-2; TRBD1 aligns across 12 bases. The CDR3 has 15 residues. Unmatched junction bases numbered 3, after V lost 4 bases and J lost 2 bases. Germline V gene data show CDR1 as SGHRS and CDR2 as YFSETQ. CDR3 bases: TGCGCCAGCAGCAAGGGACAGGGGGCGAACTATGGCTACACCTTC. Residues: CASSKGQGANYGYTF.